This section outlines one T cell receptor (beta chain) sequence together with its context. These data are taken from a study of blood T cell repertoires in COVID-19. The data were produced by immunoSEQ multiplex PCR, yet TCRdb's version contains in-frame clones alone and is incomplete. The table has under 300,000 clones, approximately 91% seen once. Sample: peripheral blood. The receptor was isolated from a woman aged 40 to 50 who had recovered from COVID-19.

The CDR3 protein is CASSLTSGGWYF. The CDR3, as DNA: TGTGCCAGCAGCCTTACTAGCGGGGGATGGTATTTT. The chain has TRBV7-8 and TRBJ2-3; 11 bases map to TRBD2. Trimming at V came to 5 bases and at J to 14 bases, leaving 6 bases not matched to a gene. In germline, CDR1 is SGHVS, CDR2 FQNEAQ. The CDR3 contains 12 residues.